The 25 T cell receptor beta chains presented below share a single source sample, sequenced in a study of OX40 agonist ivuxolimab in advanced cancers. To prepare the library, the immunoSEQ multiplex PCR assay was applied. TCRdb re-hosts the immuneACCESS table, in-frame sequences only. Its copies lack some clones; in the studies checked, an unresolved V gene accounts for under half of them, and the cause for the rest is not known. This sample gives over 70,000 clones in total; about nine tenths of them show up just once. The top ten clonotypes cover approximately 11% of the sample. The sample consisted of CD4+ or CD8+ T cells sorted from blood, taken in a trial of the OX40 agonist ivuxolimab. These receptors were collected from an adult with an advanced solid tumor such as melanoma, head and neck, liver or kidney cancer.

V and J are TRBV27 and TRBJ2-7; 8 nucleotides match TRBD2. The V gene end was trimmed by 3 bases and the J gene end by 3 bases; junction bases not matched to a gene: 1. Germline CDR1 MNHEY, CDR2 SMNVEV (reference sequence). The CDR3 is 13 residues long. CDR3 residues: CASSLGLVYEQYF. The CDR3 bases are TGTGCCAGCAGTTTGGGACTAGTCTACGAGCAGTACTTC.

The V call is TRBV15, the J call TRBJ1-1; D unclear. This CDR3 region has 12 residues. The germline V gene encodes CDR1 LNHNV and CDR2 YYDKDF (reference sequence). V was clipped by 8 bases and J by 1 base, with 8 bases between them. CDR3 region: CATGTGNTEAFF. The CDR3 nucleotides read TGTGCCACCGGTACGGGGAACACTGAAGCTTTCTTT.

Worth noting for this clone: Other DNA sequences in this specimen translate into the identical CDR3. Here the CDR3 DNA reads TGTGCCAGCAGTTTATCAGGGTACGAGCAGTACTTC. Encoded protein: CASSLSGYEQYF. The chain combines TRBV27 with TRBJ2-7; D unresolved. Germline loops: CDR1 MNHEY, CDR2 SMNVEV (reference sequence). The CDR3 contains 12 residues. Trimming took off 0 bases at V and 4 bases at J, with 4 bases between the two ends.

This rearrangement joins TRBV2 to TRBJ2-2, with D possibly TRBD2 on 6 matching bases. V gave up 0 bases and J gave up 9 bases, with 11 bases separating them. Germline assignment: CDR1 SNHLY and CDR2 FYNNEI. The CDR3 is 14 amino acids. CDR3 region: CASSEAWGERELFF. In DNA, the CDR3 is TGTGCCAGCAGTGAAGCCTGGGGGGAGAGGGAGCTGTTTTTT.

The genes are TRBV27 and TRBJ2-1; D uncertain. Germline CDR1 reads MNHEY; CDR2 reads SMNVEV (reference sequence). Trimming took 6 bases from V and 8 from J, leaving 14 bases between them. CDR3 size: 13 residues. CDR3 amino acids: CASRPVNIHEQFF. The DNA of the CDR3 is TGTGCCAGCAGACCCGTGAATATCCATGAGCAGTTCTTC.

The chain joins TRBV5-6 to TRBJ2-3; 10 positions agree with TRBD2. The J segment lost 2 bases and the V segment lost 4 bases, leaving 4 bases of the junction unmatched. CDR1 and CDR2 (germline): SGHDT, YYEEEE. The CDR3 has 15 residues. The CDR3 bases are TGTGCCAGCAGCCCCGGACTAGCGGACACAGATACGCAGTATTTT. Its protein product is CASSPGLADTDTQYF.

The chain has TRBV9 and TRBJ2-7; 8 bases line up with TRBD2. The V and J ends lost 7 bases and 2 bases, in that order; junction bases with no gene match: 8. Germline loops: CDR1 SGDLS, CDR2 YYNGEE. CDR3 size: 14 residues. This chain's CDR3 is CASSQAGATYEQYF. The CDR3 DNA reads TGTGCCAGCTCCCAAGCGGGGGCCACCTACGAGCAGTACTTC.

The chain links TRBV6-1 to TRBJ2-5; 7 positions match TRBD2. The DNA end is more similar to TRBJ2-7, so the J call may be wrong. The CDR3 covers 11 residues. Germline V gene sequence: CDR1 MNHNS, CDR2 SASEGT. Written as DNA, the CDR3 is TGTGCCAGCAGCGTAGCGGGCGAGCAGTACTTC. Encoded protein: CASSVAGEQYF.

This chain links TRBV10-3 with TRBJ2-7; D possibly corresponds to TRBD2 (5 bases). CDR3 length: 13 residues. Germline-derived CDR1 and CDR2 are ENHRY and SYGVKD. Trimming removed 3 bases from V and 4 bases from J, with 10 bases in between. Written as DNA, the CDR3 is TGTGCCATCAGTGACGAGCGGAAATACGAGCAGTACTTC. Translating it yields CAISDERKYEQYF.

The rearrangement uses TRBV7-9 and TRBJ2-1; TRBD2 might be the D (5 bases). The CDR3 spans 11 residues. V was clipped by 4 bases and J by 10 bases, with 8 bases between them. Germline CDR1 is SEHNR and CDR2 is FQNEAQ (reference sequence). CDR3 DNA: TGTGCCAGCAGCTCAGTAGCGGAGCAGTTCTTC. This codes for CASSSVAEQFF.

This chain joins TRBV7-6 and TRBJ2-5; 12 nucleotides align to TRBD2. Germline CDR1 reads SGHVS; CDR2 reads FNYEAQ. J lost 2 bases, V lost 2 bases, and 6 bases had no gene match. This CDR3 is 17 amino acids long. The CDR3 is CASSLIRLAGVQETQYF. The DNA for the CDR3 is TGTGCCAGCAGCTTAATTAGACTAGCGGGGGTGCAAGAGACCCAGTACTTC.

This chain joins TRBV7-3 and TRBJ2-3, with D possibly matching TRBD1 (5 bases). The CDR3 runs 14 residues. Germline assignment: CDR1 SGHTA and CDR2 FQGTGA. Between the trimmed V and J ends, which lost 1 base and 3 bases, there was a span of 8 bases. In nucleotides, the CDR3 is TGTGCCAGCAGCTTAAGGGGCGATACAGATACGCAGTATTTT. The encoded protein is CASSLRGDTDTQYF.

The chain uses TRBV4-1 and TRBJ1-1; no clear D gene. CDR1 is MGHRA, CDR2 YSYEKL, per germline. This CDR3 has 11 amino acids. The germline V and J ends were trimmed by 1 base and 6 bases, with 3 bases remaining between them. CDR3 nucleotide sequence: TGCGCCAGCAGCCAAGTCTCTGAAGCTTTCTTT. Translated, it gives CASSQVSEAFF.

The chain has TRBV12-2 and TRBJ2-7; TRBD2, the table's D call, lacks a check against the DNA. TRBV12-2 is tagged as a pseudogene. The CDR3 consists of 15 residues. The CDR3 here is CASRKASGSVYEQYF. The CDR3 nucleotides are TGTGCAAGTCGGAAGGCTAGCGGGAGTGTATACGAGCAGTACTTC.

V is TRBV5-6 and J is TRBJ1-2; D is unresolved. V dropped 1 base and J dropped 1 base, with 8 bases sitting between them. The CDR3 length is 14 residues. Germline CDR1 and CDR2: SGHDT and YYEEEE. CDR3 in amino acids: CASSLMGLNYGYTF. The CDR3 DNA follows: TGTGCCAGCAGCTTGATGGGCCTTAACTATGGCTACACCTTC.

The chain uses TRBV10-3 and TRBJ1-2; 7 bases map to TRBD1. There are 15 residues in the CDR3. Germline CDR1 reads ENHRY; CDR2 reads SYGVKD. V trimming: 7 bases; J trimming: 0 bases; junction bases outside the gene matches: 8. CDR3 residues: CAITKGGPSNYGYTF. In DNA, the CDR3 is TGTGCCATCACCAAAGGGGGCCCCTCTAACTATGGCTACACCTTC.

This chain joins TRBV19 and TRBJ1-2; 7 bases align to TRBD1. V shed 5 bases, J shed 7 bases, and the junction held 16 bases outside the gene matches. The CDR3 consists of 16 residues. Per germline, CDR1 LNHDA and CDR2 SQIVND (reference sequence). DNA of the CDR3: TGTGCCAGTAGTGAATACCAACAGGGGCTCCTTGCTGGCTACACCTTC. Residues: CASSEYQQGLLAGYTF.

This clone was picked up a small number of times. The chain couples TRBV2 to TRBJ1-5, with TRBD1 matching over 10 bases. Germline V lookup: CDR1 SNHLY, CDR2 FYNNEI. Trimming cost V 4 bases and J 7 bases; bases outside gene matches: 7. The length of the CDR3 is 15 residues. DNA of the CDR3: TGTGCCAGCAGTGGGGTAGGGACAGGGGCCCAGCCCCAGCATTTT. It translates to CASSGVGTGAQPQHF.

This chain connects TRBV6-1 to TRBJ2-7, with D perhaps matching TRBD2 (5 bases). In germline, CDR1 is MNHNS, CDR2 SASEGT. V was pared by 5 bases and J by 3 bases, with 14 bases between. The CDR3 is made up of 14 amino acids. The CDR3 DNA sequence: TGTGCCAGCAGTTATTGGGAGAGTGACTACGAGCAGTACTTC. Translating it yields CASSYWESDYEQYF.

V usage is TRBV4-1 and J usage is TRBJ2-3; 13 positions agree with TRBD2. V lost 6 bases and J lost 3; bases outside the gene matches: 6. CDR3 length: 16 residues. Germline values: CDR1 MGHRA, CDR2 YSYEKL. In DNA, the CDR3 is TGCGCCAGCAGGTACGGGACTAGCGGGGTAACAGATACGCAGTATTTT. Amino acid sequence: CASRYGTSGVTDTQYF.

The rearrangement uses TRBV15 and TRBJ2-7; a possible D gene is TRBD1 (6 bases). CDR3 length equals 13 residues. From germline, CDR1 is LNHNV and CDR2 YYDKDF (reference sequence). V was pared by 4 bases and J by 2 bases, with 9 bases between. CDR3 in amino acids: CATSIDRTYEQYF. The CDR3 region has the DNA TGTGCCACCAGCATCGACAGGACCTACGAGCAGTACTTC.

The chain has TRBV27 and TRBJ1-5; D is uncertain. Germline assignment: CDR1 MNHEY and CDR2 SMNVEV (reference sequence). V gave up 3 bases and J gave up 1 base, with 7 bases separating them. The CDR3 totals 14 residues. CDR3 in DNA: TGTGCCAGCAGTTTGGCGGGAAGCAATCAGCCCCAGCATTTT. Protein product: CASSLAGSNQPQHF.

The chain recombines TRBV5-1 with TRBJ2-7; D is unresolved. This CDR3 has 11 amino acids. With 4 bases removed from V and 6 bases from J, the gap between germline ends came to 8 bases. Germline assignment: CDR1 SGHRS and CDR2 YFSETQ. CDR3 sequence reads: CASSNSGEQYF. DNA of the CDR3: TGCGCCAGCAGCAACAGTGGCGAGCAGTACTTC.

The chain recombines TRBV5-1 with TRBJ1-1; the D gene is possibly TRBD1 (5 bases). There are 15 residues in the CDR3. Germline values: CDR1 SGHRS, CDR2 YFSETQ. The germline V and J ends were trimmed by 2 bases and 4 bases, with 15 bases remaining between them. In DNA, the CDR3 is TGCGCCAGCAGCTTTGAACAGGTTGGTGGCACTGAAGCTTTCTTT. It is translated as CASSFEQVGGTEAFF. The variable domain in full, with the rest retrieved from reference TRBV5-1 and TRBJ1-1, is KAGVTQTPRYLIKTRGQQVTLSCSPISGHRSVSWYQQTPGQGLQFLFEYFSETQRNKGNFPGRFSGRQFSNSRSEMNVSTLELGDSALYLCASSFEQVGGTEAFFGQGTRLTVV.

The CDR3 DNA reads as TGTGCCAGCAGCTTAGGACAGGGAATAAAGTCCTACGAGCAGTACTTC. Translation: CASSLGQGIKSYEQYF. The J gene is TRBJ2-7, the V gene TRBV7-9; TRBD1 aligns across 7 bases. After removal of 1 base from V and 1 base from J, the junction contained 7 bases not matched to a gene. The CDR3 runs to 16 residues. Germline V gives CDR1 SEHNR, CDR2 FQNEAQ (reference sequence). Using reference TRBV7-9 and TRBJ2-7 for the parts outside the CDR3, the full variable domain is DTGVSQNPRHKITKRGQNVTFRCDPISEHNRLYWYRQTLGQGPEFLTYFQNEAQLEKSRLLSDRFSAERPKGSFSTLEIQRTEQGDSAMYLCASSLGQGIKSYEQYFGPGTRLTVT.